The next 8 T cell receptor beta chains were all read from a single sample in a study of T cells in women clearing cervical HPV infection. Using immunoSEQ multiplex PCR, the repertoire was profiled, and TCRdb retains in-frame clones only, with some absent. This sample carries about 16,000 clones, with around 7.2% going to the ten biggest clones. Sequencing used blood buffy coat. The receptors derive from a woman between 18 and 70 years old with a cervical HPV16 infection that either progressed to CIN3+ or cleared (not recorded which).

As regards this clone: The read finishes 3 residues shy of the CDR3 end, and the germline J gene is used to complete it. V is TRBV6-2 or TRBV6-3 and J is TRBJ2-1, with 13 nucleotides matching TRBD2. The CDR3 consists of 15 residues. CDR1 is MNHEY and CDR2 is SVGEGT in the germline V gene. The J segment lost 8 bases and the V segment lost 6 bases, leaving 7 bases of the junction unmatched. The CDR3 DNA, read in part, is TGTGCCAGCAGCCGACTAGCGGGGGGTAGGGATGAG. This codes for CASSRLAGGRDE. The entire CDR3 protein is CASSRLAGGRDEQFF.

As for this clone: Sequencing ends 3 residues short of the CDR3 end; the germline J gene provides the rest. The chain recombines TRBV5-1 with TRBJ2-2, with 7 bases lining up with TRBD1. The ends lost 4 bases at V and 4 bases at J; junction bases unmatched: 7. The CDR3 spans 15 residues. Looked up from germline, CDR1 is SGHRS and CDR2 is YFSETQ. The CDR3 loop is CASSLQQGTTGELFF. The DNA read from the CDR3 is TGCGCCAGCAGCCTCCAACAGGGGACCACCGGGGAG.

CDR3 DNA (partial): TGTGCCAGCAGTTTCGTTAGCGGGGGGCATCCGTTGGACACAGATACG. This encodes CASSFVSGGHPLDTDT. The full CDR3 reads CASSFVSGGHPLDTDTQYF. The J gene is TRBJ2-3, the V gene TRBV12-3 or TRBV12-4; TRBD2 matches 10 bases. The read comes to an end 3 residues before the CDR3 does, leaving the germline J gene to fill in the end. The CDR3 totals 19 residues. Unmatched junction bases numbered 14, after V lost 3 bases and J lost 2 bases.

With respect to this clone: Read sequence stops 3 residues before the CDR3 end, and the germline J gene provides the missing end. The chain recombines TRBV23-1 with TRBJ1-2, with D unresolved. TRBV23-1 is treated as an ORF (open reading frame) with a function not yet certain. This CDR3 is built from 16 residues. Trimming stripped 0 bases from V and 3 bases from J, with 14 bases between. CDR3 in amino acids: CASSQSHRRFDYGYTF. CDR3 DNA (partial): TGCGCCAGCAGTCAATCCCACAGACGTTTCGACTATGGC.

Remarks on this clone: The junction differs from germline at one of its ends, possibly a read error. The missing CDR3 end, 3 residues past where the read stops, is filled in from the germline J gene. The same CDR3 arises from other DNA sequences in this sample as well. V usage is TRBV28 and J usage is TRBJ1-4; D call uncertain. This CDR3 spans 16 amino acids. CDR1 and CDR2 from the germline V gene are MDHEN and SYDVKM. CDR3 DNA, as far as it was read: TGTGCTAGCAGTTTAGAGGCCGTTGCAACTAATGAAAAA. This encodes CASSLEAVATNEK. The CDR3 in full is CASSLEAVATNEKLFF.

Note on this clone: The CDR3 goes on 3 residues after the read ends, and that part is filled in from the germline J gene. The chain recombines TRBV5-6 with TRBJ2-7; 7 nucleotides line up with TRBD1. The CDR3 spans 15 residues. Trimming took 5 bases from V and 0 from J; bases not matched to a gene: 8. Germline assignment: CDR1 SGHDT and CDR2 YYEEEE. CDR3 DNA, as far as it was read: TGTGCCAGCAGGGGAACAGGGGTCTTCTCCTACGAG. This encodes CASRGTGVFSYE. The whole CDR3 reads CASRGTGVFSYEQYF. The whole variable domain, remainder taken from reference TRBV5-6 and TRBJ2-7, is DAGVTQSPTHLIKTRGQQVTLRCSPKSGHDTVSWYQQALGQGPQFIFQYYEEEERQRGNFPDRFSGHQFPNYSSELNVNALLLGDSALYLCASRGTGVFSYEQYFGPGTRLTVT.

Note on this clone: The CDR3 end lies 3 residues beyond the end of the read and is filled in from the germline J gene. This chain links TRBV11-2 with TRBJ2-1, with 7 bases that match TRBD1. The CDR3 is made up of 14 amino acids. Germline-derived CDR1 and CDR2 are SGHAT and FQNNGV. V was clipped by 5 bases and J by 8 bases; unmatched bases: 9. CDR3 bases read: TGTGCCAGCAGCAAGGACAGGAGAAGGGATGAG. As protein: CASSKDRRRDE. From start to end, the CDR3 is CASSKDRRRDEQFF.

On this clone itself: Sequencing ends 3 residues short of the CDR3 end; the germline J gene provides the rest. V and J are TRBV20-1 and TRBJ1-1; D possibly corresponds to TRBD1 (6 bases). Germline CDR1 reads DFQATT; CDR2 reads SNEGSKA (reference sequence). The CDR3 runs to 14 residues. V lost 3 bases, J lost 0 bases, and 11 bases lay in between. The sequenced part of the CDR3 DNA is TGCAGTGCTAGCCCAAGGGGGTTGAACACTGAA. Translation gives CSASPRGLNTE. The complete CDR3 protein is CSASPRGLNTEAFF.